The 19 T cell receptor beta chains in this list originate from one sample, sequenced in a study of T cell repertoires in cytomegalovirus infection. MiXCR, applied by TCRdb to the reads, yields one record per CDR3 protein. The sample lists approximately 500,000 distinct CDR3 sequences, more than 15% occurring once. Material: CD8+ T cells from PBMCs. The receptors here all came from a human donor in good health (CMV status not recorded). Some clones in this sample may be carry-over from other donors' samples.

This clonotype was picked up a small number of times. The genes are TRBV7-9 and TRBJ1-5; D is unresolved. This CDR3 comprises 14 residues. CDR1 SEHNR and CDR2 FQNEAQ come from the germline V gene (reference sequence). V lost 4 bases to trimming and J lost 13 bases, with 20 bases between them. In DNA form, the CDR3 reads TGTGCCAGCAGCTCCGGGCCCCAGGCGCCTTGGCAGCATTTT. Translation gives CASSSGPQAPWQHF.

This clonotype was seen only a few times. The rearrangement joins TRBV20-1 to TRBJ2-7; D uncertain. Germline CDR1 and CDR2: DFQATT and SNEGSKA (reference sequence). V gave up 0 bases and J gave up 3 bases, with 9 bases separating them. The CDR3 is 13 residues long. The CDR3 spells CSARDPAYYEQYF. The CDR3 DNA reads TGCAGTGCTAGAGATCCAGCGTACTACGAGCAGTACTTC.

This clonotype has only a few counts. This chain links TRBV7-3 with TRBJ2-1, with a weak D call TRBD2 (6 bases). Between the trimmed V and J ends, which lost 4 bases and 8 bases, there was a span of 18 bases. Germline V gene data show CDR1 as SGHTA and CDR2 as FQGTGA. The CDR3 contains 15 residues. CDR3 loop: CASSSGENGNDEQFF. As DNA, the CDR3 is TGTGCCAGCAGCTCGGGAGAGAATGGGAACGATGAGCAGTTCTTC.

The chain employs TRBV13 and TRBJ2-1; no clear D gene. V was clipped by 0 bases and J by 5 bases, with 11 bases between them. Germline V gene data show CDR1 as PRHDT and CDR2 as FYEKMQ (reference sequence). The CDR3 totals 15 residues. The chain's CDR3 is CASSLGGNRDNEQFF. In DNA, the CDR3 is TGTGCCAGCAGCTTAGGGGGGAATAGGGACAATGAGCAGTTCTTC. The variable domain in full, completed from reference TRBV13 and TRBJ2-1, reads AAGVIQSPRHLIKEKRETATLKCYPIPRHDTVYWYQQGPGQDPQFLISFYEKMQSDKGSIPDRFSAQQFSDYHSELNMSSLELGDSALYFCASSLGGNRDNEQFFGPGTRLTVL.

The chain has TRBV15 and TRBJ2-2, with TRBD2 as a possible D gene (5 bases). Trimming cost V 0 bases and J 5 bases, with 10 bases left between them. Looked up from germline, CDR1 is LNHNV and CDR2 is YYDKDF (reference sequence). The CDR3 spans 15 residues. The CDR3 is CATSRDRTPTGELFF. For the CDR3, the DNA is TGTGCCACCAGCAGAGACCGGACTCCTACCGGGGAGCTGTTTTTT.

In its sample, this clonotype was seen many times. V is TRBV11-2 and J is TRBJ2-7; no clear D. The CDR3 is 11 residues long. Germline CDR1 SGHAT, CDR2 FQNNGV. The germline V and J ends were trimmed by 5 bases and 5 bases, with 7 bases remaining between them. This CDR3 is CASSPQNEQYF. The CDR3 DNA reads TGTGCCAGCAGCCCACAGAACGAGCAGTACTTC.

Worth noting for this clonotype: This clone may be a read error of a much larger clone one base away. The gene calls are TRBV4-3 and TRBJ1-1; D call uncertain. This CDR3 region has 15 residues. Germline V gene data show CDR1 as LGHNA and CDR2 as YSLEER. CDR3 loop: CASSQGSVGNTEDFF. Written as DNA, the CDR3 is TGCGCCAGCAGCCAAGGTTCAGTGGGCAACACTGAAGATTTCTTT.

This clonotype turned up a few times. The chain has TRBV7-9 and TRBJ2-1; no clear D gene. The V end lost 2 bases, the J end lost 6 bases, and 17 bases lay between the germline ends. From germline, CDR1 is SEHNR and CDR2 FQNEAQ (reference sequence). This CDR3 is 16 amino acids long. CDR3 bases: TGTGCCAGCAGCTTACTCGGCCTCAACCCGACCAATGAGCAGTTCTTC. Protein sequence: CASSLLGLNPTNEQFF.

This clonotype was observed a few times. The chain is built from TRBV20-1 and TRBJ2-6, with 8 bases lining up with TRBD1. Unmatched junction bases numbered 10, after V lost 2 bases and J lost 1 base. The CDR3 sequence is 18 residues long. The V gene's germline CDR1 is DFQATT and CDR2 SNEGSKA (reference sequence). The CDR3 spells CSARPGTGPRSGANVLTF. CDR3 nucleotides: TGCAGTGCTAGACCCGGGACAGGTCCCAGGTCTGGGGCCAACGTCCTGACTTTC.

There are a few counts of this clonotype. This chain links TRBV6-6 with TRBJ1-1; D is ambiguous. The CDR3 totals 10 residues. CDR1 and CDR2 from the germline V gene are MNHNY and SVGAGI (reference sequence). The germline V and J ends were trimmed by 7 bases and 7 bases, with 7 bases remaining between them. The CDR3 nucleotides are TGTGCCAGCACATTTGGTGAAGCTTTCTTT. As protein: CASTFGEAFF.

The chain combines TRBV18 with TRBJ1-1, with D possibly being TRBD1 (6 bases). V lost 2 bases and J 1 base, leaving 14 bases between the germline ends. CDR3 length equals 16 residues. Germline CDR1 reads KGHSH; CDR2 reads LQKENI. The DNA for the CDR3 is TGTGCCAGCTCACCAAGCGACAGGATTGAGAACACTGAAGCTTTCTTT. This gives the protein CASSPSDRIENTEAFF.

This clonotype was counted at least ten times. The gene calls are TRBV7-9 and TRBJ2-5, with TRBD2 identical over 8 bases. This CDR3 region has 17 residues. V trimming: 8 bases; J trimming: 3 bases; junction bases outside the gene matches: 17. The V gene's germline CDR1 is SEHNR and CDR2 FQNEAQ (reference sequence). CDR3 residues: CASPPTVAGLREETQYF. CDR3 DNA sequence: TGTGCCAGCCCACCGACGGTAGCGGGATTACGAGAAGAGACCCAGTACTTC.

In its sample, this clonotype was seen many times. CDR3 sequence (DNA): TGTGCCAGCAGCTTAGAATCGGAGGGCACCAGAGAAGCTTTCTTT. Amino acid sequence: CASSLESEGTREAFF. The chain has TRBV7-9 and TRBJ1-1; unclear D gene. Germline-derived CDR1 and CDR2 are SEHNR and FQNEAQ (reference sequence). The V and J ends lost 1 base and 8 bases respectively, with 17 bases between them. CDR3 length equals 15 residues. Full variable domain (remainder filled in from reference TRBV7-9 and TRBJ1-1): DTGVSQNPRHKITKRGQNVTFRCDPISEHNRLYWYRQTLGQGPEFLTYFQNEAQLEKSRLLSDRFSAERPKGSFSTLEIQRTEQGDSAMYLCASSLESEGTREAFFGQGTRLTVV.

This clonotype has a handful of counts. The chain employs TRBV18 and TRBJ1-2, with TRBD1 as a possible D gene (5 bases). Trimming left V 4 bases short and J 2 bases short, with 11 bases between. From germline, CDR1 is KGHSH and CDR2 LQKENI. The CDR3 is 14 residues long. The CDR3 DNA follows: TGTGCCAGCTCACAAAGGGGACTGAACTATGGCTACACCTTC. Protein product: CASSQRGLNYGYTF.

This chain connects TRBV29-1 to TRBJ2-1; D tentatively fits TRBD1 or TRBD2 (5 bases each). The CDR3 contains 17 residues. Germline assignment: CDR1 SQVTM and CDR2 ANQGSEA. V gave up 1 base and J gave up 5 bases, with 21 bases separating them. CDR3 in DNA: TGCAGCGTTGAAGGGGAACCGGGACGGGCTCTGGACAATGAGCAGTTCTTC. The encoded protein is CSVEGEPGRALDNEQFF.

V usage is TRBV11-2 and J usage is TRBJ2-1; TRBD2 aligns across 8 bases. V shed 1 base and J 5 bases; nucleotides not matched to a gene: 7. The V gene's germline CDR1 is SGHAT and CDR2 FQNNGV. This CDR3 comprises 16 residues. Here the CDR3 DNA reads TGTGCCAGCAGCTTAGGTGTAGCGGGGTACAACAATGAGCAGTTCTTC. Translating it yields CASSLGVAGYNNEQFF.

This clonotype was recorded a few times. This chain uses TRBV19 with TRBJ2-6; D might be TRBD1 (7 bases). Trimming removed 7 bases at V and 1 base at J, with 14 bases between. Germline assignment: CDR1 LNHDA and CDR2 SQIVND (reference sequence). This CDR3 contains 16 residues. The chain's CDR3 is CASTTQGGSGANVLTF. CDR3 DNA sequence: TGTGCCAGTACTACGCAGGGGGGATCTGGGGCCAACGTCCTGACTTTC.

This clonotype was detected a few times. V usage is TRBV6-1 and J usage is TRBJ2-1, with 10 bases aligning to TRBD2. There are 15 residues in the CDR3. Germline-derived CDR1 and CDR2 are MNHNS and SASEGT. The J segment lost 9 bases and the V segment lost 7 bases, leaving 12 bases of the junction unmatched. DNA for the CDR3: TGTGCCAGCAACTCCCGGAGCGGGAGGGCCAGTGAGCAGTTCTTC. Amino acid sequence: CASNSRSGRASEQFF.

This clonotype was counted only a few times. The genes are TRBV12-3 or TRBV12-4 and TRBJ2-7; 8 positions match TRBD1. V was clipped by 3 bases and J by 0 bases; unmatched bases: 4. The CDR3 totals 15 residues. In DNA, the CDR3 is TGTGCCAGCAGTTTCGGACAGGGTCTCTCCTACGAGCAGTACTTC. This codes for CASSFGQGLSYEQYF.